This TCR beta chain was observed in a study of T cell responses to AZD1222 COVID-19 vaccine. The wider study: Combined were second doses at about 4 or about 12 weeks. Findings and limits, study-wide: Spike-specific TCR breadth and depth went up after people got two AZD1222 doses. Repertoires were collected only later (after the peak T cell response had occurred). Only five to seven individuals given AZD1222 were seropositive at baseline.

TCRdb's table, derived via immunoSEQ multiplex PCR, lists solely in-frame clones and lacks some. The sample includes 100,000 to 110,000 clones, 85% to 90% of them seen just once. On this clone: Its target is unknown.

Sequencing used peripheral blood, obtained on day 0 of AZD1222 vaccination. This clonotype originated in an adult in good health.

CDR3 amino acids: CASSLNPPGSTDTQYF. For the CDR3, the DNA is TGTGCCAGCAGCTTAAACCCGCCCGGGAGCACAGATACGCAGTATTTT. The chain uses TRBV7-3 and TRBJ2-3; D is ambiguous. Per germline, CDR1 SGHTA and CDR2 FQGTGA. The V gene lost 1 base and the J gene lost 0 bases, with 11 bases spanning the gap. The CDR3 extends over 16 amino acids.